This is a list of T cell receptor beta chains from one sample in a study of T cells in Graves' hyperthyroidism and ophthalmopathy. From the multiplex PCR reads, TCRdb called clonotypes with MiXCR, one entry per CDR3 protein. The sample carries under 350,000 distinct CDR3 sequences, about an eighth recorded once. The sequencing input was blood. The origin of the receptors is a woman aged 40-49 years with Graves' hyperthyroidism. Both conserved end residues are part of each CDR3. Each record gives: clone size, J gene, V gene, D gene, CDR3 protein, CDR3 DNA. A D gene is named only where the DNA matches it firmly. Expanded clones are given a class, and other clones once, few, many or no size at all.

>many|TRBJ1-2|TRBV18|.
CASSPEILDGYTF
TGTGCCAGCTCACCAGAAATACTTGATGGCTACACCTTC
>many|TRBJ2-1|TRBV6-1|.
CASSGDWRRSYNEQFF
TGTGCCAGCAGTGGTGACTGGCGGAGGTCCTACAATGAGCAGTTCTTC
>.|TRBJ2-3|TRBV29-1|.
CSANRQRTDTQYF
TGCAGCGCGAACAGACAGCGCACAGATACGCAGTATTTT
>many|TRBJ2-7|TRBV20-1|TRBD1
CSTSGTGSIEQYF
TGCAGTACCTCCGGGACAGGATCCATCGAGCAGTACTTC
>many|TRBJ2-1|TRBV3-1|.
CASSNAYHNEQFF
TGTGCCAGCAGCAACGCTTACCACAATGAGCAGTTCTTC
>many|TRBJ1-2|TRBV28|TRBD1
CASSTSSGTGNFGGYTF
TGTGCCAGCAGTACATCCTCCGGGACAGGGAATTTTGGTGGCTACACCTTC
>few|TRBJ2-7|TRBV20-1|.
CSASRGTADYEQYF
TGCAGTGCTAGCCGCGGGACAGCCGATTACGAGCAGTACTTC
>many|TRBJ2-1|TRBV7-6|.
CASSLETRTDNEQFF
TGTGCCAGCAGCTTAGAAACGCGAACAGACAATGAGCAGTTCTTC
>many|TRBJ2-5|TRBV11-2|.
CAGSLGETQYF
TGTGCCGGCAGCTTAGGGGAGACCCAGTACTTC
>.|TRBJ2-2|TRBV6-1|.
CASRTGENTGELFF
TGTGCCAGCCGGACGGGCGAGAACACCGGGGAGCTGTTTTTT
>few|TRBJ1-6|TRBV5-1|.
CASSFRWGTKDSPLHF
TGCGCCAGCAGCTTTCGTTGGGGGACTAAAGATTCACCCCTCCACTTT
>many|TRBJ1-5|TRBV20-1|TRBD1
CSARRTGGDNQPQHF
TGCAGTGCTAGAAGGACAGGGGGTGACAATCAGCCCCAGCATTTT
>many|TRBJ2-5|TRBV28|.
CASVSGTKETQYF
TGTGCCAGCGTATCCGGGACAAAGGAGACCCAGTACTTC
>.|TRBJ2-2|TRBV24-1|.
CATSDLRAGRANTGELFF
TGTGCCACCAGTGATTTAAGGGCAGGGCGAGCGAACACCGGGGAGCTGTTTTTT
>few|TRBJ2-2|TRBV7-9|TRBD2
CASSHTGLAGNTGELFF
TGTGCCAGCAGCCATACCGGACTAGCGGGGAACACCGGGGAGCTGTTTTTT
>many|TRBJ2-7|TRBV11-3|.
CASSFLVAEQYF
TGTGCCAGCAGCTTCCTAGTGGCCGAGCAGTACTTC
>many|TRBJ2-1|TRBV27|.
CASSPSAGPYNEQFF
TGTGCCAGCAGTCCCTCGGCGGGCCCCTACAATGAGCAGTTCTTC
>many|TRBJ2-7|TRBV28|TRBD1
CASSSDRAFYEQYF
TGTGCCAGCAGCTCCGACAGGGCCTTCTACGAGCAGTACTTC
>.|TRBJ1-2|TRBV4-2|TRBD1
CASSQGGQRMDGYTF
TGTGCCAGCAGCCAGGGGGGACAGAGGATGGATGGCTACACCTTC
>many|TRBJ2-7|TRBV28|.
CASSLGEGYEQYF
TGTGCCAGCAGTTTAGGGGAAGGCTACGAGCAGTACTTC
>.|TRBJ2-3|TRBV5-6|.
CASSLGAAGLERTDTQYF
TGTGCCAGCAGCTTGGGGGCTGCGGGACTGGAGAGGACAGATACGCAGTATTTT
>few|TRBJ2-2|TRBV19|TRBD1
CAIGGQGAITGELFF
TGTGCCATCGGCGGACAGGGGGCCATCACCGGGGAGCTGTTTTTT
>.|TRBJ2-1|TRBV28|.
CASSFRDTRGEQFF
TGTGCCAGCAGTTTCAGGGACACCCGAGGGGAGCAGTTCTTC
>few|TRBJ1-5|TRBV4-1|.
CASSQERDQPQHF
TGCGCCAGCAGCCAAGAGAGGGATCAGCCCCAGCATTTT
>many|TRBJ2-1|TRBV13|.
CASSPGRSEQFF
TGTGCCAGCAGCCCCGGTCGAAGTGAGCAGTTCTTC
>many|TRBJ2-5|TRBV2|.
CASGRQETQYF
TGTGCCAGCGGCAGACAAGAGACCCAGTACTTC